Below, one T cell receptor beta chain is given with its context. TCRdb recomputed calls from the 5' RACE reads with MiXCR, one row per CDR3 protein. Of about 300,000 distinct CDR3 sequences in the sample, around 6.8% were seen once. The data were taken from a study of T cells after yellow fever vaccination. Germline V gene data show CDR1 as LGHNA and CDR2 as YNFKEQ. The CDR3 runs 15 residues. Trimming took off 0 bases at V and 2 bases at J, with 11 bases between the two ends. The source material was PBMCs, sampled about 41 days after the first yellow fever vaccination. The chain links TRBV4-2 to TRBJ2-7; D not resolved. The sequence was obtained from a young man who received the YFV17D yellow fever vaccine. The CDR3 bases are TGTGCCAGCAGCCAAGATCTTGTAGGGCCCTACGAGCAGTACGTC. Its protein is CASSQDLVGPYEQYV.